The clone carrying this T cell receptor (beta chain) was counted ten times or more. Its antigen remains unknown. The data were obtained in a study of T cells in Graves' hyperthyroidism and ophthalmopathy. Amplified TCR beta CDR3 regions derived from RNA transcripts. RT-PCR in the first round (using the HTBI primer set) targeted the TCR CDR3. A single record per CDR3 protein comes from TCRdb applying MiXCR to the multiplex PCR reads. The sample shows 490,000 or so distinct CDR3 sequences, 40% to 55% of them seen only once. Points from the study as a whole: Classification by a 13 V-J model distinguished ophthalmopathy from stable hyperthyroidism. Clonotypes that were expanded in thyroid above 0.001 mostly appeared in blood too.

Trimming left V 3 bases short and J 2 bases short, with 11 bases between. Germline loops: CDR1 SGHVS, CDR2 FNYEAQ. The CDR3 contains 16 residues. The receptor was isolated from an adult woman with Graves' disease, either hyperthyroidism or ophthalmopathy (not recorded which). This rearrangement joins TRBV7-6 to TRBJ2-6; weak D call: TRBD2 (7 bases). Sequenced material: peripheral blood or thyroid tissue (not recorded which). The CDR3 loop reads CASSLRGLTGANVLTF. The CDR3 DNA reads TGTGCCAGCAGCTTGCGGGGGCTGACTGGGGCCAACGTCCTGACTTTC.